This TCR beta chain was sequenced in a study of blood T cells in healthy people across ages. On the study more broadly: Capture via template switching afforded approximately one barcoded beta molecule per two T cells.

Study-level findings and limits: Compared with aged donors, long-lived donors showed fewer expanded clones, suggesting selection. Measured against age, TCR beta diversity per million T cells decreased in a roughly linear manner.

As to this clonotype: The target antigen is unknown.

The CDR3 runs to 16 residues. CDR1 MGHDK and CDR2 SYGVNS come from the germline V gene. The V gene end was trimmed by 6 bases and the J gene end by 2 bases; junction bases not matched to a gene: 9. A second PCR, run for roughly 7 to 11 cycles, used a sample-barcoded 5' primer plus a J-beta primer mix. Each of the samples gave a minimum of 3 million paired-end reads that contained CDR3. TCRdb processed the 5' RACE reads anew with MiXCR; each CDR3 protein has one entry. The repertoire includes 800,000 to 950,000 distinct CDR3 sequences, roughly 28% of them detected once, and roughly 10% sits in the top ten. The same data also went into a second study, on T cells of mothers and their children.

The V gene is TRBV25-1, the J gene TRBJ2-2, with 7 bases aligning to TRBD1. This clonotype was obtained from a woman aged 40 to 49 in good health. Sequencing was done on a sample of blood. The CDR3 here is CASSSGRQGNTGELFF. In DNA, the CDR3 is TGTGCCAGCAGCTCTGGAAGACAGGGAAACACCGGGGAGCTGTTTTTT.